What follows is one T cell receptor beta chain and its context. V was trimmed by 4 bases and J by 9 bases, leaving 20 bases between them. Germline assignment: CDR1 SGHKS and CDR2 YYEKEE (reference sequence). The CDR3 length is 16 residues. Seattle-derived patients entered the study during active infection and were followed longitudinally. Authors' data handling: Scientists estimated how many nucleated cells there were by amplifying reference gene primers. Sequenced by immunoSEQ multiplex PCR; TCRdb stores in-frame clones only, minus some. The D gene and trimming were derived from the DNA, and the V and J assignments and clone size from that table. The data contain roughly 180,000 clones, roughly 76% of them singletons. The record originates from a study of blood T cell repertoires in COVID-19. Whole-study context: Samples representing acute and convalescent COVID-19 were sourced from the United States, Italy and Spain. T cells, B-cell-depleted T cells, or PBMCs supplied cDNA or gDNA.

This TCR was recovered from a woman aged 40 to 49 with COVID-19, enrolled during active disease. The chain is built from TRBV5-5 and TRBJ1-6, with D possibly matching TRBD1 (5 bases). Sequencing input: peripheral blood. The DNA of the CDR3 is TGTGCCAGCAGCCCAACAATGGGGCAGATTGGTTCACCCCTCCACTTT. Translation: CASSPTMGQIGSPLHF.